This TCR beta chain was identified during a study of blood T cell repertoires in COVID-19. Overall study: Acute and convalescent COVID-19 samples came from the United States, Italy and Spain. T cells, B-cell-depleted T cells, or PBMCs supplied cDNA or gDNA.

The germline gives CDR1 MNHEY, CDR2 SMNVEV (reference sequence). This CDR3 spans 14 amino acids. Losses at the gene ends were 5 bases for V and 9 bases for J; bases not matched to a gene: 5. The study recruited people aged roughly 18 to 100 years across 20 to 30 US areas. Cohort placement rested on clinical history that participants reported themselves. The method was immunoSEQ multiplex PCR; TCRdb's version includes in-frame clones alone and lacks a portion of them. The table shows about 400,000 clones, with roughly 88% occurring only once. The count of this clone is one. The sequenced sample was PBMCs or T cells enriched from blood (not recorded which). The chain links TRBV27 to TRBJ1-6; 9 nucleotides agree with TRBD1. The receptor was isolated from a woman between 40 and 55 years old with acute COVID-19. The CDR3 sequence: CASSLGQGGSPLHF. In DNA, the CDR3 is TGTGCCAGCAGTCTGGGACAGGGCGGTTCACCCCTCCACTTT.